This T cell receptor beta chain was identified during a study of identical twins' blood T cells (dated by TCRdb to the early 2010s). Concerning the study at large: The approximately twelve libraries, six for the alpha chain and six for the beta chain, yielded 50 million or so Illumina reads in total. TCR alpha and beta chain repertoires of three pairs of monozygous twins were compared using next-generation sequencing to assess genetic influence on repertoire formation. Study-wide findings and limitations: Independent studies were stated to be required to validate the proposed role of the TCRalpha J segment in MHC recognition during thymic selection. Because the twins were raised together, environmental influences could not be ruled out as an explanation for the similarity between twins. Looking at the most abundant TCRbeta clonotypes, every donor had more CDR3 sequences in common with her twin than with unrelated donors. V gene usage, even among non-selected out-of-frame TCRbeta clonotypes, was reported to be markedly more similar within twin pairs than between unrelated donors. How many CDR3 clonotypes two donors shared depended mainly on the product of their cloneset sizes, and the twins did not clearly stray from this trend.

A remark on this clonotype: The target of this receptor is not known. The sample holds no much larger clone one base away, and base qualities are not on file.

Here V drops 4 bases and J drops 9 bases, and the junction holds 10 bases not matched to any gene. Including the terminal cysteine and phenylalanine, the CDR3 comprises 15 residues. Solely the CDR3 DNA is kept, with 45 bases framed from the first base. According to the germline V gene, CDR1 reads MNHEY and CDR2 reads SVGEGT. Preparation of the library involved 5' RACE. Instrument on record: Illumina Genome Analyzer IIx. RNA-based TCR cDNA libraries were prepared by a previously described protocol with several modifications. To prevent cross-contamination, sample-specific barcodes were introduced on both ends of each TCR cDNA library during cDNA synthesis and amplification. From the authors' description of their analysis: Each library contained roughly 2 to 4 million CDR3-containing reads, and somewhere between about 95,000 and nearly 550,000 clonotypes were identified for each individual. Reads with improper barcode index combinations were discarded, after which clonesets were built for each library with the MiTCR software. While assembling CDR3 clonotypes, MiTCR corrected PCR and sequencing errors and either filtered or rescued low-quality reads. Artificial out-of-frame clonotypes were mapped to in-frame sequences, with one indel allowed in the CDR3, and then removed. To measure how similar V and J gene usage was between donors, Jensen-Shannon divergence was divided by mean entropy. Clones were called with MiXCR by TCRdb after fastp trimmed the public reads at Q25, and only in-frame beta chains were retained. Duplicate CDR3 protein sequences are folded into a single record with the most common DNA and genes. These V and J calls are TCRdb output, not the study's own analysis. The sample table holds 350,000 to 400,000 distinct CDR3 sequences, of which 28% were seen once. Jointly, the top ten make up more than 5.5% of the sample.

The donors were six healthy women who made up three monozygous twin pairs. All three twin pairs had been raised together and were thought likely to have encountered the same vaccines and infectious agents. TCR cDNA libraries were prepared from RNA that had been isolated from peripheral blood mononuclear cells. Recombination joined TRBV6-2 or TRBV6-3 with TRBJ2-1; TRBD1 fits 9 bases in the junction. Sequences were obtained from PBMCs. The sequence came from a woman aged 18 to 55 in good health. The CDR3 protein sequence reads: CASSSQTGTGFEQFF. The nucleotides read TGTGCCAGCAGTTCCCAAACCGGGACAGGGTTTGAGCAGTTCTTC.